A single sample gave rise to the 7 T cell receptor beta chains below, sequenced in a study of T cells after yellow fever vaccination. TCRdb itself ran the 5' RACE reads through MiXCR, one entry per CDR3 protein. The sample holds over 200,000 distinct CDR3 sequences, around 6.7% seen once. Sample: CD4+ T cells sorted from PBMCs, taken on the day of the yellow fever booster vaccination. The source is a man aged 25-45 years who received the YFV17D yellow fever vaccine.

The V gene is TRBV3-1, the J gene TRBJ2-5; 7 bases align to TRBD1. Germline assignment: CDR1 LGHDT and CDR2 YNNKEL (reference sequence). V was clipped by 1 base and J by 3 bases; unmatched bases: 5. CDR3 length: 15 amino acids. The DNA for the CDR3 is TGTGCCAGCAGCCAAGTGCCTGGGACAGAAGAGACCCAGTACTTC. Translation: CASSQVPGTEETQYF.

This clonotype was recorded a few times. V gene TRBV20-1 combines with J gene TRBJ2-5; TRBD1 matches at 7 bases. The CDR3 has 16 residues. V trimming: 4 bases; J trimming: 5 bases; junction bases outside the gene matches: 16. CDR1 and CDR2 from the germline V gene are DFQATT and SNEGSKA (reference sequence). The CDR3 loop is CSAIPPVGTAGETQYF. CDR3 DNA: TGCAGTGCTATTCCCCCCGTTGGGACAGCAGGGGAGACCCAGTACTTC.

This chain connects TRBV11-2 to TRBJ2-1, with 15 bases identical to TRBD2. This CDR3 is built from 15 residues. Germline-derived CDR1 and CDR2 are SGHAT and FQNNGV. V trimming: 5 bases; J trimming: 10 bases; junction bases outside the gene matches: 6. CDR3 in amino acids: CASSTGLAGGGEQFF. The CDR3 nucleotides read TGTGCCAGCAGCACGGGACTAGCGGGAGGTGGGGAGCAGTTCTTC.

This clonotype showed up many times. The chain recombines TRBV9 with TRBJ1-2, with a tentative D call TRBD1 (6 bases). This CDR3 has 15 residues. V lost 4 bases, J lost 2 bases, and 15 bases lay in between. Germline CDR1 reads SGDLS; CDR2 reads YYNGEE. The CDR3 nucleotides are TGTGCCAGCAGCCAAGGACAGTGGGACAACTATGGCTACACCTTC. This translates into CASSQGQWDNYGYTF.

V is TRBV3-1 and J is TRBJ1-4; D unresolved. V was clipped by 3 bases and J by 0 bases, with 5 bases between them. Germline V gene data show CDR1 as LGHDT and CDR2 as YNNKEL (reference sequence). CDR3 size: 14 residues. The CDR3 DNA reads TGTGCCAGCAGCCATACCGCAACTAATGAAAAACTGTTTTTT. Its translation: CASSHTATNEKLFF. Based on the CDR3 plus reference TRBV3-1 and TRBJ1-4, the full variable domain is DTAVSQTPKYLVTQMGNDKSIKCEQNLGHDTMYWYKQDSKKFLKIMFSYNNKELIINETVPNRFSPKSPDKAHLNLHINSLELGDSAVYFCASSHTATNEKLFFGSGTQLSVL.

This clonotype came up a few times. V usage is TRBV7-2 and J usage is TRBJ1-3; D is possibly TRBD1 (5 bases). The CDR3 consists of 14 residues. The V end was cut by 3 bases, the J end by 11 bases, with 17 bases between. Germline lookup yields CDR1 SGHTA and CDR2 FQGNSA. CDR3 DNA sequence: TGTGCCAGCAGCTTGGGGGTAGGGTACAACGCCATATATTTT. This sequence encodes CASSLGVGYNAIYF.

CDR3: CATQGSLAGAYNEQFF. DNA for the CDR3: TGTGCCACCCAAGGGAGTTTAGCGGGAGCCTACAATGAGCAGTTCTTC. The rearrangement uses TRBV27 and TRBJ2-1, with 9 bases that match TRBD2. The V gene's germline CDR1 is MNHEY and CDR2 SMNVEV (reference sequence). The ends lost 10 bases at V and 2 bases at J; junction bases unmatched: 12. The CDR3 has 16 amino acids.